This passage covers 25 T cell receptor beta chains from one sample sequenced in a study of blood T cell repertoires in COVID-19. The method was immunoSEQ multiplex PCR; TCRdb's version includes in-frame clones alone and lacks a portion of them. The sample records around 320,000 clones, approximately 88% being singletons. The sequencing sample was made of peripheral blood. The origin of the receptors is a young woman who had recovered from COVID-19.

The chain couples TRBV2 to TRBJ2-1; 8 nucleotides match TRBD2. The CDR3 spans 16 residues. Germline loops: CDR1 SNHLY, CDR2 FYNNEI. Trimming cost V 8 bases and J 9 bases; bases outside gene matches: 18. In nucleotides, the CDR3 is TGTGCCAGCCGGGAGTCTAGCGGGTGGAATAGGGGTGAGCAGTTCTTC. Translated, it gives CASRESSGWNRGEQFF.

This chain connects TRBV6-5 to TRBJ1-4, with 8 bases identical to TRBD1. V gave up 6 bases and J gave up 7 bases; unmatched junction bases: 10. The CDR3 extends over 15 amino acids. Germline assignment: CDR1 MNHEY and CDR2 SVGAGI. CDR3 amino acids: CASSGYQGAPEKLFF. The CDR3 DNA reads TGTGCCAGCAGCGGTTACCAGGGGGCGCCTGAAAAACTGTTTTTT.

V gene TRBV28 combines with J gene TRBJ2-3, with 11 bases identical to TRBD1. J was trimmed by 2 bases and V by 4 bases; bases with no gene match: 5. Germline-derived CDR1 and CDR2 are MDHEN and SYDVKM. The CDR3 contains 16 residues. The CDR3 bases are TGTGCCAGCAGTTCGCCGGGACAGGGGGTCACAGATACGCAGTATTTT. This codes for CASSSPGQGVTDTQYF.

This clone was picked up one time. The chain recombines TRBV4-2 with TRBJ2-1; 9 nucleotides align to TRBD1. Unmatched junction bases numbered 0, after V lost 1 base and J lost 5 bases. The CDR3 consists of 14 residues. Germline V gene lookup returns CDR1 LGHNA and CDR2 YNFKEQ. This CDR3 is CASSQGQGDNEQFF. The DNA of the CDR3 is TGTGCCAGCAGCCAAGGACAGGGGGACAATGAGCAGTTCTTC.

This sequence joins TRBV6-5 and TRBJ2-3, with 7 bases that match TRBD1. Per germline, CDR1 MNHEY and CDR2 SVGAGI. CDR3 length: 15 amino acids. J gave up 2 bases and V 2 bases, and 4 bases lay outside the gene matches. DNA for the CDR3: TGTGCCAGCAGTTACCGACAGGGAAACACAGATACGCAGTATTTT. This translates into CASSYRQGNTDTQYF.

The chain joins TRBV4-1 to TRBJ1-6, with a tentative D call TRBD1 (5 bases). This CDR3 region has 15 residues. The germline V and J ends were trimmed by 1 base and 6 bases, with 10 bases remaining between them. Germline V gives CDR1 MGHRA, CDR2 YSYEKL. As DNA, the CDR3 is TGCGCCAGCAGCCAAGTGGGGGGGTTTAATTCACCCCTCCACTTT. It codes for CASSQVGGFNSPLHF.

The chain is built from TRBV25-1 and TRBJ1-2; no clear D gene. The CDR3 loop spans 14 amino acids. Looked up from germline, CDR1 is MGHDK and CDR2 is SYGVNS. V lost 1 base, J lost 3 bases, and 9 bases lay in between. The CDR3 sequence is CASSEFSVHYGYTF. DNA for the CDR3: TGTGCCAGCAGTGAATTTTCGGTTCACTATGGCTACACCTTC.

This chain links TRBV2 with TRBJ2-5, with TRBD2 identical over 8 bases. V shed 4 bases, J shed 4 bases, and the junction held 5 bases outside the gene matches. Per the germline V gene, CDR1 is SNHLY and CDR2 is FYNNEI. This CDR3 has 14 residues. This CDR3 is CASSVGGGPETQYF. CDR3 DNA sequence: TGTGCCAGCAGTGTTGGCGGGGGGCCAGAGACCCAGTACTTC.

In its sample, this clone was seen once. The CDR3 region is CASSLRTSGGGQETQYF. CDR3 DNA: TGCGCCAGCAGCTTGAGAACTAGCGGGGGTGGACAAGAGACCCAGTACTTC. The rearrangement joins TRBV5-1 to TRBJ2-5, with 11 nucleotides matching TRBD2. Unmatched junction bases numbered 7, after V lost 1 base and J lost 2 bases. Germline CDR1 and CDR2: SGHRS and YFSETQ. The CDR3 spans 17 residues.

The V gene is TRBV28, the J gene TRBJ2-5; D perhaps matches TRBD1 (6 bases). V was trimmed by 4 bases and J by 2 bases, leaving 20 bases between them. The CDR3 spans 17 residues. CDR1 is MDHEN and CDR2 is SYDVKM in the germline V gene. The CDR3 DNA follows: TGTGCCAGCAGTTACTACGCACCCACAGGGTTACAAGAGACCCAGTACTTC. It specifies CASSYYAPTGLQETQYF.

CDR3 bases: TGTGCCAGCAGCTTAAGGGGCCCTGAAGAGACCCAGTACTTC. It specifies CASSLRGPEETQYF. This sequence joins TRBV7-3 and TRBJ2-5; D perhaps matches TRBD1 (5 bases). Germline V gives CDR1 SGHTA, CDR2 FQGTGA. V lost 1 base, J lost 3 bases, and 9 bases lay in between. CDR3 length: 14 residues. The full variable domain, completed using reference TRBV7-3 and TRBJ2-5, is GAGVSQTPSNKVTEKGKYVELRCDPISGHTALYWYRQSLGQGPEFLIYFQGTGAADDSGLPNDRFFAVRPEGSVSTLKIQRTERGDSAVYLCASSLRGPEETQYFGPGTRLLVL.

V gene TRBV5-1 combines with J gene TRBJ2-7; 8 bases map to TRBD2. Losses at the gene ends were 2 bases for V and 2 bases for J; bases not matched to a gene: 6. Germline CDR1 and CDR2: SGHRS and YFSETQ. The CDR3 length is 15 residues. The CDR3 DNA reads as TGCGCCAGCAGCTTCTCCACGGGGGGGCCCTACGAGCAGTACTTC. Amino acids: CASSFSTGGPYEQYF.

The V gene is TRBV4-1, the J gene TRBJ2-7; 8 nucleotides match TRBD2. The CDR3 is made up of 17 amino acids. Germline V lookup: CDR1 MGHRA, CDR2 YSYEKL. Trimming cost V 1 base and J 5 bases; bases outside gene matches: 13. DNA of the CDR3: TGCGCCAGCAGCCAAGCTCCGGGACACACAGCGGGGGACGAGCAGTACTTC. This sequence encodes CASSQAPGHTAGDEQYF.

This clone has ten or more counts. The rearrangement uses TRBV7-9 and TRBJ2-5, with D possibly being TRBD1 (5 bases). The germline V and J ends were trimmed by 5 bases and 4 bases, with 17 bases remaining between them. This CDR3 contains 15 residues. Germline V gene data show CDR1 as SEHNR and CDR2 as FQNEAQ (reference sequence). The CDR3 sequence is CASSPKGAKVETQYF. The CDR3 nucleotides are TGTGCCAGCAGCCCCAAAGGGGCTAAAGTAGAGACCCAGTACTTC.

The chain recombines TRBV6-2 or TRBV6-3 with TRBJ2-7, with D possibly TRBD1 on 6 matching bases. V gave up 4 bases and J gave up 2 bases, with 9 bases separating them. Germline CDR1 MNHEY, CDR2 SVGEGT. This CDR3 has 13 amino acids. This chain's CDR3 is CASSLQGAYEQYF. Written as DNA, the CDR3 is TGTGCCAGCAGTTTACAGGGAGCCTACGAGCAGTACTTC.

This clone was observed a handful of times. J is TRBJ1-2 and V is TRBV12-5; 10 nucleotides agree with TRBD1. From germline, CDR1 is LGHNT and CDR2 FRNRAP. The CDR3 has 14 residues. The trim removed 6 bases at V and 3 bases at J, leaving 4 bases unmatched. CDR3 region: CASGSDRGHYGYTF. As DNA, the CDR3 is TGTGCTAGTGGATCCGACAGGGGGCACTATGGCTACACCTTC.

The rearrangement links TRBV14 to TRBJ2-7; the D gene is possibly TRBD1 (6 bases). CDR3 size: 13 residues. CDR1 SGHDN and CDR2 FVKESK come from the germline V gene. Between the trimmed V and J ends, which lost 4 bases and 2 bases, there was a span of 9 bases. CDR3 in amino acids: CASSPDSAYEQYF. As DNA, the CDR3 is TGTGCCAGCAGCCCGGACAGCGCCTACGAGCAGTACTTC.

This rearrangement joins TRBV24-1 to TRBJ2-3; TRBD2 matches at 7 bases. This CDR3 region has 15 residues. CDR1 is KGHDR and CDR2 is SFDVKD in the germline V gene. V lost 9 bases, J lost 2 bases, and 10 bases stayed unmatched. CDR3 sequence: CATGFASGNTDTQYF. CDR3 nucleotides: TGTGCCACCGGATTCGCTAGCGGAAACACAGATACGCAGTATTTT.

V and J are TRBV5-1 and TRBJ1-4; 7 nucleotides agree with TRBD1. This CDR3 is built from 14 residues. Trimming cost V 3 bases and J 3 bases; bases outside gene matches: 2. Germline CDR1 reads SGHRS; CDR2 reads YFSETQ. DNA for the CDR3: TGCGCCAGCAGCTACAGGGGAGCTAATGAAAAACTGTTTTTT. This gives the protein CASSYRGANEKLFF. Complete variable domain (other parts from reference TRBV5-1 and TRBJ1-4): KAGVTQTPRYLIKTRGQQVTLSCSPISGHRSVSWYQQTPGQGLQFLFEYFSETQRNKGNFPGRFSGRQFSNSRSEMNVSTLELGDSALYLCASSYRGANEKLFFGSGTQLSVL.

This chain joins TRBV7-3 and TRBJ2-1, with 11 bases that match TRBD2. The CDR3 loop spans 14 amino acids. Germline assignment: CDR1 SGHTA and CDR2 FQGTGA. J gave up 10 bases and V 4 bases, and 6 bases lay outside the gene matches. CDR3 sequence (DNA): TGTGCCAGCAGCTCACTCCCTAGCGGGGGGGAGCAGTTCTTC. It specifies CASSSLPSGGEQFF.

The CDR3 spells CASSKGQGSSYEQYF. The CDR3 coding sequence is TGTGCCAGCAGTAAGGGACAGGGTAGCTCCTACGAGCAGTACTTC. The V call is TRBV6-2 or TRBV6-3, the J call TRBJ2-7; 9 positions agree with TRBD1. The ends lost 5 bases at V and 0 bases at J; junction bases unmatched: 5. The CDR3 consists of 15 residues. In germline, CDR1 is MNHEY, CDR2 SVGEGT.

A remark on this clone: The same CDR3 also results from other DNA sequences found in this sample. V and J are TRBV3-1 (or the pseudogene TRBV3-2) and TRBJ1-2; maybe TRBD1 (6 bases). V was clipped by 0 bases and J by 3 bases, with 11 bases between them. Germline V lookup: CDR1 LGHDT, CDR2 YNNKEL (reference sequence). The CDR3 spans 15 residues. The CDR3 region has the DNA TGTGCCAGCAGCCAAGACCACAGGGTTGACTATGGCTACACCTTC. It encodes CASSQDHRVDYGYTF.

The chain recombines TRBV19 with TRBJ2-1, with 8 nucleotides matching TRBD1. V lost 3 bases to trimming and J lost 6 bases; unmatched junction nucleotides: 7. CDR1 LNHDA and CDR2 SQIVND come from the germline V gene (reference sequence). The length of the CDR3 is 15 residues. DNA for the CDR3: TGTGCCAGTAGTATCGGGACAGGACGTGGCAATGAGCAGTTCTTC. The encoded protein is CASSIGTGRGNEQFF.

The chain joins TRBV4-1 to TRBJ1-3; 9 nucleotides align to TRBD1. Germline trimming cut 6 bases from V and 3 bases from J; bases unmatched to any gene: 6. Germline CDR1 MGHRA, CDR2 YSYEKL. The CDR3 sequence is 15 residues long. The CDR3 DNA sequence: TGCGCCAGCAGTCCGGACAGGGGATATGGAAACACCATATATTTT. The encoded protein is CASSPDRGYGNTIYF.

V is TRBV28 and J is TRBJ1-4; D not certain. The CDR3 sequence is 16 residues long. Between the trimmed V and J ends, which lost 6 bases and 1 base, there was a span of 15 bases. Per the germline V gene, CDR1 is MDHEN and CDR2 is SYDVKM. The CDR3 DNA follows: TGTGCCAGCAGCCCCCTGGAGGGTGAAACTAATGAAAAACTGTTTTTT. The encoded protein is CASSPLEGETNEKLFF.